This paragraph reports one T cell receptor beta chain. In TCRdb, the 5' RACE reads were re-called with MiXCR into one record per CDR3 protein. The table shows 250,000 to 300,000 distinct CDR3 sequences, with around 9.3% occurring only once. This sample is part of a study of T cells after yellow fever vaccination. This clonotype was obtained from a man aged 18 to 29 who received the YFV17D yellow fever vaccine. Source: CD4+ T cells sorted from PBMCs, taken 5 days after the yellow fever booster vaccination.

The CDR3 loop is CSVAVTLSYEQYF. The CDR3 bases are TGCAGCGTTGCGGTGACTTTATCCTACGAGCAGTACTTC. The chain recombines TRBV29-1 with TRBJ2-7; D gene uncertain. The V gene lost 4 bases and the J gene lost 1 base, with 11 bases spanning the gap. Germline CDR1 reads SQVTM; CDR2 reads ANQGSEA. This CDR3 is built from 13 residues.